Listed below are T cell receptor beta chains from one sample, sequenced in a study of blood T cell repertoires in COVID-19. TCRdb's copy holds only in-frame clones and misses some; the assay was immunoSEQ multiplex PCR. The sample contains about 150,000 clones, 76% of which appear only once. The specimen sequenced was peripheral blood. These receptors all come from a woman aged 80 or over with acute or convalescent COVID-19. CDR3s include the opening cysteine and the closing phenylalanine or tryptophan. The D gene is left open where the match is weak. Expanded clones get a size class; other rows say once, few or many, or leave the size out.

d_call: TRBD2
clone_size: NA
v_call: TRBV9
j_call: TRBJ2-5
cdr3_nt: TGTGCCAGCAGCGTAGTAGGACTAGCGGGGGGCAAAGAGACCCAGTACTTC
cdr3_aa: CASSVVGLAGGKETQYF

d_call: NA
clone_size: once
v_call: TRBV19
j_call: TRBJ2-5
cdr3_nt: TGTGCCAGCCGGGACACCAGGGAGACCCAGTACTTC
cdr3_aa: CASRDTRETQYF

d_call: TRBD2
clone_size: NA
v_call: TRBV13
j_call: TRBJ2-2
cdr3_nt: TGTGCCAGCAGCTTATTCCCTAGCGGGGGGATATCGACCGGGGAGCTGTTTTTT
cdr3_aa: CASSLFPSGGISTGELFF

d_call: NA
clone_size: NA
v_call: TRBV6-1
j_call: TRBJ1-2
cdr3_nt: TGTGCCAGCAGTGAAGGCCGGACAGCAGGTTTCGGCTACACCTTC
cdr3_aa: CASSEGRTAGFGYTF

d_call: TRBD2
clone_size: NA
v_call: TRBV27
j_call: TRBJ2-2
cdr3_nt: TGTGCCAGCAGACTCGGGAGCGGGAGAGGCGGGGAGCTGTTTTTT
cdr3_aa: CASRLGSGRGGELFF

d_call: NA
clone_size: NA
v_call: TRBV19
j_call: TRBJ1-5
cdr3_nt: TGTGCCAGTAGTATAGAGGGGGACATTACAAGCAATCAGCCCCAGCATTTT
cdr3_aa: CASSIEGDITSNQPQHF

d_call: NA
clone_size: NA
v_call: TRBV5-8
j_call: TRBJ2-1
cdr3_nt: TGTGCCAGCAGCATAGGACTTAGAGCCTACAATGAGCAGTTCTTC
cdr3_aa: CASSIGLRAYNEQFF

d_call: NA
clone_size: NA
v_call: TRBV19
j_call: TRBJ1-5
cdr3_nt: TGTGCCAGTAGTCTTACAGGGTCTTGGAGTCAGCCCCAGCATTTT
cdr3_aa: CASSLTGSWSQPQHF

d_call: TRBD2
clone_size: NA
v_call: TRBV5-1
j_call: TRBJ2-2
cdr3_nt: TGCGCCAGCAGCTTGAAACTAGCGGGGGCCACCGGGGAGCTGTTTTTT
cdr3_aa: CASSLKLAGATGELFF

d_call: TRBD1
clone_size: NA
v_call: TRBV7-6
j_call: TRBJ2-2
cdr3_nt: TGTGCCAGCAGCTTGTGGGGACAGGGGGTTACCGGGGAGCTGTTTTTT
cdr3_aa: CASSLWGQGVTGELFF

d_call: NA
clone_size: NA
v_call: TRBV3-1/TRBV3-2
j_call: TRBJ1-5
cdr3_nt: TGTGCCAGCAGCCAAGGACAGATAAATCAGCCCCAGCATTTT
cdr3_aa: CASSQGQINQPQHF

d_call: NA
clone_size: NA
v_call: TRBV29-1
j_call: TRBJ1-2
cdr3_nt: TGCAGCGTCGAACCCGGGGGAAATTATGGCTACACCTTC
cdr3_aa: CSVEPGGNYGYTF

d_call: TRBD1
clone_size: NA
v_call: TRBV5-1
j_call: TRBJ1-2
cdr3_nt: TGCGCCAGCAGCTTAGGAGGGGGCAATCCGATTGCCTTC
cdr3_aa: CASSLGGGNPIAF

d_call: TRBD1
clone_size: few
v_call: TRBV7-8
j_call: TRBJ1-4
cdr3_nt: TGTGCCAGCAGCCAGGACAGGGACATTTTTGAAAAACTGTTTTTT
cdr3_aa: CASSQDRDIFEKLFF

d_call: NA
clone_size: NA
v_call: TRBV20-1
j_call: TRBJ2-1
cdr3_nt: TGCAGTGCCTCGGAGCAGGGTGAGCAGTTCTTC
cdr3_aa: CSASEQGEQFF

d_call: NA
clone_size: few
v_call: TRBV2
j_call: TRBJ1-4
cdr3_nt: TGTGCCAGCAGCGCCTGGACAGATAATGAAAAACTGTTTTTT
cdr3_aa: CASSAWTDNEKLFF

d_call: TRBD2
clone_size: NA
v_call: TRBV24-1
j_call: TRBJ2-5
cdr3_nt: TGTGCCACCAGTGACCCCGGCGGGGGAAACCAAGAGACCCAGTACTTC
cdr3_aa: CATSDPGGGNQETQYF

d_call: TRBD2
clone_size: NA
v_call: TRBV9
j_call: TRBJ2-7
cdr3_nt: TGTGCCAGCAGCGTACTCCCTAGCGGTCCCTACGAGCAGTACTTC
cdr3_aa: CASSVLPSGPYEQYF

d_call: NA
clone_size: NA
v_call: TRBV10-3
j_call: TRBJ1-6
cdr3_nt: TGTGCCATTGCGACAGGAGGTCATTCACCCCTCCACTTT
cdr3_aa: CAIATGGHSPLHF

d_call: NA
clone_size: once
v_call: TRBV6-5
j_call: TRBJ1-1
cdr3_nt: TGTGCCAGCAGCTATAGACCAGTTGAGGCCACTGAAGCTTTCTTT
cdr3_aa: CASSYRPVEATEAFF

d_call: TRBD1
clone_size: NA
v_call: TRBV18
j_call: TRBJ1-2
cdr3_nt: TGTGCCAGCTCGCTAAAAGGGGGCGAAGGGGGCTACACCTTC
cdr3_aa: CASSLKGGEGGYTF

d_call: NA
clone_size: NA
v_call: TRBV25-1
j_call: TRBJ1-1
cdr3_nt: TGTGCCAGCAGTGAATACGGAGGGTCAGCGGTGCACACTGAAGCTTTCTTT
cdr3_aa: CASSEYGGSAVHTEAFF

d_call: TRBD2
clone_size: NA
v_call: TRBV2
j_call: TRBJ2-1
cdr3_nt: TGTGCCAGCAGTACTAGCGACTACAATGAGCAGTTCTTC
cdr3_aa: CASSTSDYNEQFF

d_call: NA
clone_size: NA
v_call: TRBV2
j_call: TRBJ2-2
cdr3_nt: TGTGCCAGCAGTCAAAATAAACGGACACACGGGGAGCTGTTTTTT
cdr3_aa: CASSQNKRTHGELFF

d_call: TRBD2
clone_size: NA
v_call: TRBV3-1/TRBV3-2
j_call: TRBJ2-2
cdr3_nt: TGTGCCAGCAGCCAAGACGGGAGGGCTCCCGGGGAGCTGTTTTTT
cdr3_aa: CASSQDGRAPGELFF

d_call: NA
clone_size: NA
v_call: TRBV6-5
j_call: TRBJ1-6
cdr3_nt: TGTGCCAGCAGTTTCAGGAATTCACCCCTCCACTTT
cdr3_aa: CASSFRNSPLHF

d_call: TRBD2
clone_size: few
v_call: TRBV3-1/TRBV3-2
j_call: TRBJ2-1
cdr3_nt: TGTGCCAGCAGCAGACTAGGACTAGCGGGAACGGAGCAGTTCTTC
cdr3_aa: CASSRLGLAGTEQFF

d_call: TRBD2
clone_size: NA
v_call: TRBV29-1
j_call: TRBJ2-1
cdr3_nt: TGCAGCGTTGTGGGGCCTAGCGGGAGTAATGAGCAGTTCTTC
cdr3_aa: CSVVGPSGSNEQFF

d_call: NA
clone_size: NA
v_call: TRBV19
j_call: TRBJ1-6
cdr3_nt: TGTGCCAGTCAGCGGGGGTATAATTCACCCCTCCACTTT
cdr3_aa: CASQRGYNSPLHF

d_call: TRBD1
clone_size: NA
v_call: TRBV7-9
j_call: TRBJ1-1
cdr3_nt: TGTGCCAGCAGCTTAGGGACAGGGGGCTTAGGCACTGAAGCTTTCTTT
cdr3_aa: CASSLGTGGLGTEAFF

d_call: NA
clone_size: NA
v_call: TRBV9
j_call: TRBJ1-4
cdr3_nt: TGTGCCAGCAGCGCCCCGGGTTTTAATGAAAAACTGTTTTTT
cdr3_aa: CASSAPGFNEKLFF

d_call: TRBD1
clone_size: NA
v_call: TRBV2
j_call: TRBJ1-2
cdr3_nt: TGTGCCAGCAGTCGGACAGGGAGCTATGGCTACACCTTC
cdr3_aa: CASSRTGSYGYTF

d_call: TRBD1
clone_size: few
v_call: TRBV6-5
j_call: TRBJ1-6
cdr3_nt: TGTGCCAGCACCTCCGGGACAGACTATTCACCCCTCCACTTT
cdr3_aa: CASTSGTDYSPLHF

d_call: NA
clone_size: NA
v_call: TRBV6-1
j_call: TRBJ1-1
cdr3_nt: TGTGCCAGCAGTGAACAGCGCAACACTGAAGCTTTCTTT
cdr3_aa: CASSEQRNTEAFF

d_call: NA
clone_size: NA
v_call: TRBV12-3/TRBV12-4
j_call: TRBJ2-2
cdr3_nt: TGTGCCAGTGGGCAGGGTTACACCGGGGAGCTGTTTTTT
cdr3_aa: CASGQGYTGELFF

d_call: TRBD1
clone_size: NA
v_call: TRBV4-3
j_call: TRBJ2-1
cdr3_nt: TGCGCCAGCAGCCAATCGCGAGGAAGACAGGGGGCGCGTGAGCAGTTCTTC
cdr3_aa: CASSQSRGRQGAREQFF

d_call: TRBD1
clone_size: NA
v_call: TRBV10-3
j_call: TRBJ1-1
cdr3_nt: TGTGCCATCAGTGTCCAGGGGGACACTGAAGCTTTCTTT
cdr3_aa: CAISVQGDTEAFF

d_call: TRBD2
clone_size: NA
v_call: TRBV5-1
j_call: TRBJ2-3
cdr3_nt: TGCGCCAGCAGCCCCGGGACTAGTGGGACAGATACGCAGTATTTT
cdr3_aa: CASSPGTSGTDTQYF